The present T cell receptor (beta chain) was sequenced within a study of T cells in Graves' hyperthyroidism and ophthalmopathy. This clonotype came up many times. Reasons for excluding patients were uncontrolled infection, other autoimmune disease, pregnancy or lactation. Fresh 10 ml peripheral blood yielded PBMCs. The CDR3 has 14 amino acids. The ends were cut back, 0 bases at V and 3 bases at J, with 10 bases in the middle. Germline V gene lookup returns CDR1 SGHKS and CDR2 YYEKEE (reference sequence). The source material, RNA transcripts, was used to amplify TCR beta CDR3 regions. The HTBI primer set drove a first-round RT-PCR of the TCR CDR3. TCRdb called the multiplex PCR reads again in MiXCR, with one record for every CDR3 protein. The table has hundreds of thousands of distinct CDR3 sequences, roughly 15% seen once; the top ten hold approximately 35%.

The chain carries TRBV5-5 and TRBJ2-7; the D is unclear. The clonotype originates from a woman aged 40 to 49 with Graves' ophthalmopathy. The material sequenced was blood. The CDR3, as DNA: TGTGCCAGCAGCTTGGTCCAGACTCGCTACGAGCAGTACTTC. Translation: CASSLVQTRYEQYF.